Sequencing of this TCR beta chain was carried out in a study of monozygotic twins with inflammatory bowel disease (dated by TCRdb to the late 2010s). Background for the entire study: The full study comprised some 30 monozygotic twin pairs: nine German pairs (four IBD-concordant, five IBD-discordant) and 19 IBD-discordant Danish pairs. Disease-associated traits were sought mainly through comparisons between IBD patients and their genetically identical healthy co-twins within discordant pairs. Each individual had, on average, about 151 000 unique TCRalpha sequences and 181 000 unique TCRbeta sequences available for analysis. Summary of the overall study and its limitations: The analysis was unable to tell different T cell subtypes apart. The results gave no support for a single strong signal or clonotype linked to IBD. Background noise and inter-individual variability may have been introduced into the repertoires by the differing immunosuppressive treatments among patients. IBD patients shared fewer clonotypes with other individuals than healthy twins did, most markedly in patients showing signs of disease activity. TCRbeta repertoire diversity, by inverse Simpson index, was decreased in IBD patients compared with their healthy co-twins. Repertoire similarity did not differ between concordant and discordant twins, possibly due to limited statistical power.

The CDR3 goes from the cysteine to the phenylalanine over 21 residues. No DNA is recorded. The germline V gene supplies CDR1 KGHSH and CDR2 LQKENI. The receptor library was made with 5' RACE. Each TCR library was prepared from 3,000 to 4,000 ng of total RNA. For each sample, cDNA was synthesized in eight separate reactions using SMARTScribe reverse transcriptase. Unique molecular identifiers containing a 6-nucleotide sample barcode were introduced through template switching during cDNA synthesis. TCRalpha and TCRbeta cDNA was amplified by two nested PCRs of 16 and 9 cycles, with bead purification after each PCR. Before amplification, the cDNA was treated with uracil DNA-glycosylase and purified using the QIAquick PCR purification kit. The second PCR added Illumina TruSeq-compatible adapters along with sample-specific barcodes. Library quality and concentration were assessed using TapeStation and Qubit, and roughly 5 ng of each library was pooled. Sequencing of pooled libraries was carried out on an Illumina HiSeq2500 single-index Rapid Run using 2 x 100 bp reads and custom sequencing primers. The authors processed their data as follows. MiGEC version 1.2.6 was used for UMI-based consensus assembly to correct PCR and sequencing errors. MiXCR version 2.1.1 was used to carry out V(D)J alignment, clonotype assembly and CDR3 extraction. To normalise gene usage, clonotype sharing and MAIT/NKT TCR abundance, the analysis used the top 1000, 10 000 and 20 000 clonotypes per sample. Diversity was computed as the inverse Simpson index with the vegan R package after downsampling to 27 000 UMIs. Statistical testing used paired Mann-Whitney U tests on the discordant twin pairs and applied Benjamini-Hochberg correction for multiple testing. Following reprocessing of the reads by TCRdb, the data hold one row per CDR3 protein sequence and no DNA is available. TCRdb, rather than the study authors, made the V and J calls. The table for this sample shows just over 300,000 distinct CDR3 sequences. Of the sample, roughly 5.2% falls within the top ten clones.

From each donor, an approximately 2.3 ml peripheral blood sample was collected into PAXgene tubes and kept at -80 degrees C. Without T cell sorting, total RNA was isolated from whole blood using the PAXgene blood miRNA kit on an automated QIAcube. Peripheral blood from monozygotic twin pairs concordant or discordant for inflammatory bowel disease was subjected to deep TCRalpha and TCRbeta repertoire profiling with unique molecular barcoding. Smoking habits were recorded for all twin pairs, and individuals were classified as current, former or never smokers. About this clonotype: No cognate antigen has been identified for it.

The receptor was derived from a human donor with ulcerative colitis or Crohn's disease, or a healthy co-twin of an affected twin (not recorded which). The chain is made from TRBV18 and TRBJ1-3. Sequenced input: blood. The CDR3 here reads CASSPFVPLPTQGFGGNTIYF.